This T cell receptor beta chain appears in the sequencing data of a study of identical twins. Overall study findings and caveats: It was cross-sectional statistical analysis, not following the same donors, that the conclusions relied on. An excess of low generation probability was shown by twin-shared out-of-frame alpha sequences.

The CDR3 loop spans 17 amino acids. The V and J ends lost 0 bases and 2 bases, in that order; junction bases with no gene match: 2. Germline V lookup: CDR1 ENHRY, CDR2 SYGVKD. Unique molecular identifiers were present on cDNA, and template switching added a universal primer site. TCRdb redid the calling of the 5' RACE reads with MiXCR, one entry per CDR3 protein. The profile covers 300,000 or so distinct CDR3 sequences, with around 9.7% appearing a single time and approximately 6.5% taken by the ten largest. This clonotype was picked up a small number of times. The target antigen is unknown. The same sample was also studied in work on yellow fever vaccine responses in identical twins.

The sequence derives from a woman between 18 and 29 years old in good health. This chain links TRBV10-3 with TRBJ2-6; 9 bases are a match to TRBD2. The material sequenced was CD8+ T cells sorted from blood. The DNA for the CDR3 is TGTGCCATCAGTGAGTCGTTAGCGGGAGCTGGGGCCAACGTCCTGACTTTC. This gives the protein CAISESLAGAGANVLTF.